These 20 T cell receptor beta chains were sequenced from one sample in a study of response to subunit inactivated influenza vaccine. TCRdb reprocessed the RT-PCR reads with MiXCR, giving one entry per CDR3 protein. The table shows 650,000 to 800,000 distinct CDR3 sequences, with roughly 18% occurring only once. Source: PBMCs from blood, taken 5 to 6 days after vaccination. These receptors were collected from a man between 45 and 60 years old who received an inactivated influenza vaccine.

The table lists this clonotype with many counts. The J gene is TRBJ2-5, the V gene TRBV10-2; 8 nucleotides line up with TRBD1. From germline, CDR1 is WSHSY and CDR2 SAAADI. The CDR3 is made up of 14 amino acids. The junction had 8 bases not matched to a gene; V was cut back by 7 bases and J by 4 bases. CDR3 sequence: CASTPDRVGETQYF. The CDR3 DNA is TGCGCCAGCACCCCGGACAGGGTAGGAGAGACCCAGTACTTC.

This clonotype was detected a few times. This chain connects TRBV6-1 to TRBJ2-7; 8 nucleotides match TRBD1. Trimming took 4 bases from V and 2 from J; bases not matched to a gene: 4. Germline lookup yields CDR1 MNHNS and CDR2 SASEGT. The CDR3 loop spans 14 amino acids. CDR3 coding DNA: TGTGCCAGCAGTGTACAGGGGGGACCCTACGAGCAGTACTTC. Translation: CASSVQGGPYEQYF.

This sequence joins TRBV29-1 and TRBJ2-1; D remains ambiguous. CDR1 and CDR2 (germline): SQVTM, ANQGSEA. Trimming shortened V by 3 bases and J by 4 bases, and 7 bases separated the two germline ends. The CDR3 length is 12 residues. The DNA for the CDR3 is TGCAGCGTTGATCTGGATTACAATGAGCAGTTCTTC. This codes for CSVDLDYNEQFF.

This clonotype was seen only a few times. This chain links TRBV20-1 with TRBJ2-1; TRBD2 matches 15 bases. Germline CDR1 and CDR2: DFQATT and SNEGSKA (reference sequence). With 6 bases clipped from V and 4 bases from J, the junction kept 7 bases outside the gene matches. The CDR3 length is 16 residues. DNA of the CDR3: TGCAGTGCCCGTAACGGACTAGCGGGAGGGTACAATGAGCAGTTCTTC. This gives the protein CSARNGLAGGYNEQFF.

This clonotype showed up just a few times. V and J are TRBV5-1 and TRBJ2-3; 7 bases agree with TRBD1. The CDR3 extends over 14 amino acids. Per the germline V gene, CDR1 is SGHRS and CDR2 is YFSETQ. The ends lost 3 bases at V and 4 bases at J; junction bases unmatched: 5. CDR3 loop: CASSYDRDADTQYF. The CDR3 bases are TGCGCCAGCAGCTATGACAGGGACGCAGATACGCAGTATTTT. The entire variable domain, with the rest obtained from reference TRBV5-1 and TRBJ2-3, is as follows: KAGVTQTPRYLIKTRGQQVTLSCSPISGHRSVSWYQQTPGQGLQFLFEYFSETQRNKGNFPGRFSGRQFSNSRSEMNVSTLELGDSALYLCASSYDRDADTQYFGPGTRLTVL.

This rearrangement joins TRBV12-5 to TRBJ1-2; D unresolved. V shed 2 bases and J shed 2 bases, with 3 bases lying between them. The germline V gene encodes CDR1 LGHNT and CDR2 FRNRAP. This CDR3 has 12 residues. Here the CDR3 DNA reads TGTGCTAGTGGTTTGACCAACTATGGCTACACCTTC. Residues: CASGLTNYGYTF. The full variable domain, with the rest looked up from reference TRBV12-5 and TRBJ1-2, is DARVTQTPRHKVTEMGQEVTMRCQPILGHNTVFWYRQTMMQGLELLAYFRNRAPLDDSGMPKDRFSAEMPDATLATLKIQPSEPRDSAVYFCASGLTNYGYTFGSGTRLTVV.

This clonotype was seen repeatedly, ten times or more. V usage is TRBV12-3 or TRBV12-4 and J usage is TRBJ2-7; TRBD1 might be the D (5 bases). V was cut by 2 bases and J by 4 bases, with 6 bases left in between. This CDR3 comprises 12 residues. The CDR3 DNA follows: TGTGCCAGCAGTTTAAGGGGTTACGAGCAGTACTTC. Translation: CASSLRGYEQYF.

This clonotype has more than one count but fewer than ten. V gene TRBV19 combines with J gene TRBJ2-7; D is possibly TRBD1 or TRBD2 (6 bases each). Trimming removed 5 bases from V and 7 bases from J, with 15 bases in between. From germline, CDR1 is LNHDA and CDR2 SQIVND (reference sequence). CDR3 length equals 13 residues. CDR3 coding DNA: TGTGCCAGTAGTTCCCCTCAGGGGAGGGAGCAGTACTTC. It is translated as CASSSPQGREQYF. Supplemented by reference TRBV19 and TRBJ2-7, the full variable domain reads DGGITQSPKYLFRKEGQNVTLSCEQNLNHDAMYWYRQDPGQGLRLIYYSQIVNDFQKGDIAEGYSVSREKKESFPLTVTSAQKNPTAFYLCASSSPQGREQYFGPGTRLTVT.

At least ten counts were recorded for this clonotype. For the CDR3, the DNA is TGCGCCAGCAGCCGGGACAGGAACTCTGGAAACACCATATATTTT. Translated: CASSRDRNSGNTIYF. The chain uses TRBV4-1 and TRBJ1-3, with 8 bases aligning to TRBD1. CDR3 size: 15 residues. CDR1 and CDR2 (germline): MGHRA, YSYEKL. With 4 bases clipped from V and 0 bases from J, the junction kept 2 bases outside the gene matches.

CDR3: CASSPVWAGDNEQFF. DNA of the CDR3: TGTGCCAGCAGCCCCGTCTGGGCGGGAGACAATGAGCAGTTCTTC. The chain has TRBV28 and TRBJ2-1; 7 positions agree with TRBD2. The CDR3 sequence is 15 residues long. V lost 6 bases and J lost 5; bases outside the gene matches: 10. Germline V gene data show CDR1 as MDHEN and CDR2 as SYDVKM.

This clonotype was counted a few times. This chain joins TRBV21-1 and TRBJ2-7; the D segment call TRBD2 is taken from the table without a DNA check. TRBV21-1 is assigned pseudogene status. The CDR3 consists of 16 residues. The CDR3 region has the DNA TGTGCCAGCAGCAAAGCCTCGGCTAGCGGTAGCTACGAGCAGTACTTC. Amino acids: CASSKASASGSYEQYF.

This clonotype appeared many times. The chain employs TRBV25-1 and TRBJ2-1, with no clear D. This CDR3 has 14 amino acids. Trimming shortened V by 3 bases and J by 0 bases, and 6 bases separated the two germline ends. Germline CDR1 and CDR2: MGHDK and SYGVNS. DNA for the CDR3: TGTGCCAGCAGTGATGGCAGCTCCTACAATGAGCAGTTCTTC. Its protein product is CASSDGSSYNEQFF.

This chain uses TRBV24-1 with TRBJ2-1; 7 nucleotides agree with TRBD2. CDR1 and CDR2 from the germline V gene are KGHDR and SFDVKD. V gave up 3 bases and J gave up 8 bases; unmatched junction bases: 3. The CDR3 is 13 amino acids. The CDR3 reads CATSDGGRDEQFF. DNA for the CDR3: TGTGCCACCAGTGATGGCGGGAGAGATGAGCAGTTCTTC.

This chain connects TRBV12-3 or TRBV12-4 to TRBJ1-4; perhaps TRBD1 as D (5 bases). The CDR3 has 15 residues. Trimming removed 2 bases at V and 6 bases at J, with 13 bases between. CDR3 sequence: CASSLNRAGYEKLFF. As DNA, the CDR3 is TGTGCCAGCAGTTTAAATCGGGCAGGGTATGAAAAACTGTTTTTT.

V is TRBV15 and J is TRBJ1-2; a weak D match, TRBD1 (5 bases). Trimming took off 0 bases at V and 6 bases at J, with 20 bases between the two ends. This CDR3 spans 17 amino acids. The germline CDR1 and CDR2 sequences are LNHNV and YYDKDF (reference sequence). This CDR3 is CATSRDKGWQGKNGYTF. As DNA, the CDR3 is TGTGCCACCAGCAGAGATAAGGGCTGGCAGGGAAAAAATGGCTACACCTTC.

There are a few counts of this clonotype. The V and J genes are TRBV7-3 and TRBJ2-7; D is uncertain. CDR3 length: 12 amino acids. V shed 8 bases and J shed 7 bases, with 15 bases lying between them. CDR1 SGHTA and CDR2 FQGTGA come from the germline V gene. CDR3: CASPGELGEQYF. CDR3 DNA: TGTGCCAGCCCGGGTGAATTGGGGGAGCAGTACTTC.

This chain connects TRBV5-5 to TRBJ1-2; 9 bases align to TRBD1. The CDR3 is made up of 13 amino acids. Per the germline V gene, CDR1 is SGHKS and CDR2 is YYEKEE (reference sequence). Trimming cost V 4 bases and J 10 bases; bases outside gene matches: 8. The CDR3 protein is CASSRTGVSNYTF. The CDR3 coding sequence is TGTGCCAGCAGCCGGACAGGGGTTAGTAACTACACCTTC.

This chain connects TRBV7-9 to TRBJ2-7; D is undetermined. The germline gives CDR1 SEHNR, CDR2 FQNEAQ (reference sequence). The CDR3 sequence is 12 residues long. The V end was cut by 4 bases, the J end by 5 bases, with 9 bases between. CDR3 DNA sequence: TGTGCCAGCAGCTGGATAAGGGACGAGCAGTACTTC. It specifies CASSWIRDEQYF.

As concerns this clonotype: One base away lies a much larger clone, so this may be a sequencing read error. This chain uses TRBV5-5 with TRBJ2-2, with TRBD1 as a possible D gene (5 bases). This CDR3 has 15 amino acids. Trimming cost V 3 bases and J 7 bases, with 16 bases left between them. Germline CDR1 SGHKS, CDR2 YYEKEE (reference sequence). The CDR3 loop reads CASSSVVGVIGELFF. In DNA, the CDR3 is TGTGCCAGCAGCTCGGTGGTAGGGGTGATCGGGGAGCTGTTTTTT.

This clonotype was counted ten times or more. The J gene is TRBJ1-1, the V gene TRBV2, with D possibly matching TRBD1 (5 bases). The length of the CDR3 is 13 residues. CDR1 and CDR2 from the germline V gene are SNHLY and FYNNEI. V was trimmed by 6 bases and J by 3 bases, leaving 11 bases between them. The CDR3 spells CASSVWGDTEAFF. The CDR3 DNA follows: TGTGCCAGCAGCGTCTGGGGGGACACTGAAGCTTTCTTT.